This T cell receptor beta chain was identified in a study of CD8 T cells in Susac syndrome. Study outcomes and limitations: Clonal expansion was not observed in the Susac syndrome CD4+ T cell repertoires.

About this clonotype itself: No antigen is known for it.

RNA in amounts of roughly 0.5 to 1 ug was reverse transcribed with random hexamers. It was immunoSEQ multiplex PCR that amplified TCR beta CDR3 across 54 Vbeta and 13 Jbeta. Via MiXCR, TCRdb re-called the immunoSEQ multiplex PCR reads, giving one row per CDR3 protein. Counted here are tens of thousands of distinct CDR3 sequences, roughly 93% occurring once; the ten biggest clones make up roughly 0.15%. The receptor was isolated from a human donor with Susac syndrome. Material: CD4+ T cells from PBMCs.

CDR3 sequence: CASRRSGEQFF. The DNA of the CDR3 is TGTGCCAGCAGGCGGAGCGGGGAGCAGTTCTTC. V usage is TRBV7-8 and J usage is TRBJ2-1, with D possibly TRBD2 on 6 matching bases. This CDR3 has 11 residues. Germline CDR1 reads SGHVS; CDR2 reads FQNEAQ. Trimming removed 6 bases at V and 10 bases at J, with 10 bases between. Supplemented by reference TRBV7-8 and TRBJ2-1, the full variable domain reads GAGVSQSPRYKVAKRGQDVALRCDPISGHVSLFWYQQALGQGPEFLTYFQNEAQLDKSGLPSDRFFAERPEGSVSTLKIQRTQQEDSAVYLCASRRSGEQFFGPGTRLTVL.